This TCR beta chain was captured in a study of T cells in Graves' hyperthyroidism and ophthalmopathy. The V end lost 0 bases, the J end lost 10 bases, and 8 bases lay between the germline ends. CDR1 and CDR2 from the germline V gene are SGDLS and YYNGEE. CDR3 length: 13 residues. RNA transcripts gave rise to amplified TCR beta CDR3 regions. Using the HTBI primer set, a first-round RT-PCR was run on the TCR CDR3. Via MiXCR, TCRdb re-called the multiplex PCR reads, giving one row per CDR3 protein. The data contain 640,000 or so distinct CDR3 sequences, over 12% of them seen just once; the ten biggest clones take up around 7%. At least ten counts were recorded for this clonotype. Duration under 3 months, a NOSPECS grade of at least 4, and a Clinical Activity Score of at least 3 characterized the ophthalmopathy patients.

The receptor was derived from a woman under 30 with Graves' ophthalmopathy. The sequencing input was blood. V and J are TRBV9 and TRBJ1-6; no clear D. The CDR3 sequence: CASSVGRYSPLHF. CDR3 sequence (DNA): TGTGCCAGCAGCGTAGGACGTTACTCACCCCTCCACTTT.